The rows below give T cell receptor beta chains drawn from one sample of a study of shared clonotypes between healthy human individuals. Clones were sequenced by immunoSEQ multiplex PCR, and TCRdb holds only the in-frame ones, with some missing. The sample includes roughly 2,500,000 clones, over 85% of them seen just once. The sample taken for sequencing was naive CD4+ T cells from PBMCs. These receptors all stem from a man aged 18 to 30 in good health. Some clones in this sample may be carry-over from other donors' samples. Each CDR3 is given without its conserved first and last residue. The D gene is left open where the match is weak. Clone size is stated in some rows and not others, as once, few, many or a class when expanded.

j_gene,d_gene,abundance,v_gene,CDR3aa
TRBJ2-5,.,once,TRBV2,ATSIQETQY
TRBJ1-5,.,once,TRBV18,ASSTRREGSGQPQH
TRBJ2-7,.,.,TRBV9,ASSVDSFSYEQY
TRBJ2-3,.,.,TRBV28,ASTSTNTQY
TRBJ1-5,TRBD1,.,TRBV7-2,ASSYGSGQGYSNQPQH
TRBJ2-3,.,once,TRBV10-2,ASRDSGTDTQY
TRBJ2-7,TRBD2,.,TRBV5-1,ASCQTSGATYEQY
TRBJ2-7,.,.,TRBV5-6,ASSNHPHPYEQY
TRBJ1-2,TRBD1,.,TRBV7-9,ASSPPGGAQGYT
TRBJ2-1,TRBD2,.,TRBV5-4,ASSLGLARSSYNEQF
TRBJ2-3,.,.,TRBV9,ASSSRSRGDTQY
TRBJ2-3,.,.,TRBV29-1,GVGRLVTDTQY
TRBJ1-6,.,.,TRBV7-9,ASSQGPANSPLH
TRBJ1-3,.,.,TRBV6-1,ASSENTGNTIY
TRBJ2-7,.,.,TRBV14,ASSQDRSGWGPEQY
TRBJ1-4,TRBD1,once,TRBV11-2,ASSPTQGRRKLF
TRBJ2-7,.,.,TRBV5-4,ASSFWTPPYEQY
TRBJ1-2,.,once,TRBV20-1,SALAVYGYT
TRBJ1-2,.,.,TRBV5-4,ASSGSGYYGYT
TRBJ1-1,TRBD1,.,TRBV28,ATRPPQGAVTEAF
TRBJ1-5,.,.,TRBV28,ASIGGNRGQPQH
TRBJ1-5,.,.,TRBV5-5,ASSLRAGVSNQPQH
TRBJ1-5,TRBD1,once,TRBV18,ASSLVGGQGAYNQPQH
TRBJ2-2,TRBD2,once,TRBV25-1,ASNDLAGGDTGELF
TRBJ2-3,.,.,TRBV7-3,ASSLMSTTDTQY
TRBJ1-1,.,.,TRBV5-1,ASSNPSAGFTEAF
TRBJ2-5,.,.,TRBV5-6,ASSLGPTGRQETQY